The rows below give T cell receptor beta chains drawn from one sample of a study of shared clonotypes between healthy human individuals. Clones were read by immunoSEQ multiplex PCR, and TCRdb kept only the in-frame ones, dropping some. The repertoire holds 1,500,000 or so clones, around 98.5% seen once, with over 0.3% in the top ten. Sequencing input: naive CD4+ T cells sorted from blood. These receptors were taken from a man aged 30 to 45 in good health. Each CDR3 is given with its conserved first and last residue. The D gene is left open where the match is weak. Size is omitted from some rows. Given values are once, few, many or a class for expanded clones.

j_call | cdr3_length | d_call | v_call | clone_size | cdr3_aa | cdr3_nt
TRBJ1-3 | 19 | TRBD1 | TRBV18 | - | CASSPNIVGKGASGNTIYF | TGTGCCAGCTCACCAAACATCGTGGGGAAGGGGGCCTCTGGAAACACCATATATTTT
TRBJ1-5 | 16 | TRBD1 | TRBV7-2 | once | CASSPLPGQGNQPQHF | TGTGCCAGCAGCCCCCTCCCCGGACAGGGGAATCAGCCCCAGCATTTT
TRBJ2-1 | 15 | - | TRBV4-1 | - | CASSQGPGTYNEQFF | TGCGCCAGCAGCCAAGGGCCTGGGACCTACAATGAGCAGTTCTTC
TRBJ2-1 | 15 | - | TRBV11-2 | once | CASSLGLGERNRQFF | TGTGCCAGCAGCTTGGGACTGGGCGAACGGAATAGGCAGTTCTTC
TRBJ1-2 | 15 | - | TRBV7-2 | - | CASSLDFRGEDGYTF | TGTGCCAGCAGCTTAGATTTTCGGGGAGAAGATGGCTACACCTTC
TRBJ2-2 | 15 | - | TRBV28 | - | CASNGRAANTGELFF | TGTGCCAGCAATGGGCGGGCCGCGAACACCGGGGAGCTGTTTTTT
TRBJ2-7 | 12 | - | TRBV19 | - | CASIAPNYEQYF | TGTGCCAGTATAGCACCGAACTACGAGCAGTACTTC
TRBJ2-6 | 14 | - | TRBV10-3 | - | CAISDSSGANVLTF | TGTGCCATCAGTGACAGTTCTGGGGCCAACGTCCTGACTTTC
TRBJ2-3 | 13 | - | TRBV19 | - | CASSISGTDTQYF | TGTGCCAGTAGTATTTCCGGGACAGATACGCAGTATTTT
TRBJ1-1 | 15 | - | TRBV7-2 | once | CASSLAPVGFTEAFF | TGTGCCAGCAGCTTGGCTCCAGTGGGCTTCACTGAAGCTTTCTTT
TRBJ2-7 | 16 | TRBD1 | TRBV5-1 | - | CASSLDAGQGSYEQYF | TGCGCCAGCAGCTTGGACGCCGGACAGGGTTCCTACGAGCAGTACTTC
TRBJ1-1 | 13 | - | TRBV2 | once | CASSEQGLAEAFF | TGTGCCAGCAGTGAACAGGGTTTGGCTGAAGCTTTCTTT
TRBJ1-2 | 16 | TRBD1 | TRBV5-6 | - | CASSLPGQGINYGYTF | TGTGCCAGCAGCCTCCCGGGACAGGGTATAAACTATGGCTACACCTTC
TRBJ2-2 | 17 | - | TRBV7-2 | - | CASSRTATKGNTGELFF | TGTGCCAGCAGCCGGACAGCTACCAAGGGAAACACCGGGGAGCTGTTTTTT
TRBJ2-7 | 14 | - | TRBV29-1 | - | CSVGEAFSAGEQYF | TGCAGCGTTGGGGAGGCATTCTCGGCGGGGGAGCAGTACTTC
TRBJ2-7 | 16 | - | TRBV29-1 | - | CSVVGGGGRGSYEQYF | TGCAGCGTTGTGGGGGGTGGAGGGAGAGGTTCCTACGAGCAGTACTTC
TRBJ2-1 | 18 | TRBD2 | TRBV11-3 | - | CASSRGDSGINRGNEQFF | TGTGCCAGCAGCCGAGGGGATAGCGGGATTAATCGGGGCAATGAGCAGTTCTTC
TRBJ2-2 | 17 | - | TRBV4-1 | - | CASSHGGLKAPAGELFF | TGCGCCAGCAGCCACGGGGGCCTAAAGGCCCCTGCCGGGGAGCTGTTTTTT
TRBJ2-1 | 13 | - | TRBV10-3 | - | CAISGGTLSEQFF | TGTGCCATCAGTGGGGGGACTCTTAGTGAGCAGTTCTTC
TRBJ1-4 | 15 | - | TRBV5-1 | - | CASSPGRTTNEKLFF | TGCGCCAGCAGCCCTGGACGGACGACGAATGAAAAACTGTTTTTT
TRBJ2-2 | 14 | - | TRBV10-3 | - | CAIERRQGGGELFF | TGTGCCATCGAGAGGCGCCAGGGCGGCGGGGAGCTGTTTTTT
TRBJ1-2 | 17 | - | TRBV14 | - | CASSQAPKGPANYGYTF | TGTGCCAGCAGCCAAGCGCCTAAGGGACCGGCAAACTATGGCTACACCTTC
TRBJ1-1 | 14 | - | TRBV7-9 | - | CASSLFSNGAEAFF | TGTGCCAGCAGCTTATTTTCAAACGGGGCTGAAGCTTTCTTT
TRBJ2-5 | 14 | - | TRBV7-7 | - | CASSSGRAGETQYF | TGTGCTAGCAGCTCGGGCAGGGCAGGCGAGACCCAGTACTTC
TRBJ1-5 | 17 | - | TRBV28 | - | CASSLLGTPLSNQPQHF | TGTGCCAGCAGTTTATTGGGGACACCTCTTAGCAATCAGCCCCAGCATTTT
TRBJ2-5 | 12 | TRBD1 | TRBV29-1 | - | CSVGQGIETQYF | TGCAGCGTCGGACAGGGGATCGAGACCCAGTACTTC
TRBJ2-3 | 17 | TRBD2 | TRBV7-6 | - | CASSLVGTSGMTDTQYF | TGTGCCAGCAGCTTAGTGGGGACTAGCGGGATGACAGATACGCAGTATTTT
TRBJ1-5 | 16 | TRBD1 | TRBV28 | - | CASSPRTGSSNQPQHF | TGTGCCAGCAGTCCCAGGACAGGGTCTAGCAATCAGCCCCAGCATTTT
TRBJ2-5 | 15 | TRBD1 | TRBV27 | - | CASSLPGQGQETQYF | TGTGCCAGCAGTTTACCGGGACAGGGACAAGAGACCCAGTACTTC
TRBJ2-7 | 15 | - | TRBV7-8 | - | CASSQPTASSYEQYF | TGTGCCAGCAGCCAACCGACAGCCAGCTCCTACGAGCAGTACTTC
TRBJ1-2 | 13 | - | TRBV2 | once | CANARDGLNGYTF | TGTGCCAACGCCCGGGACGGATTAAATGGCTACACCTTC
TRBJ2-3 | 15 | TRBD1 | TRBV5-4 | - | CASLKQGVGTDTQYF | TGTGCCAGCCTTAAACAGGGGGTTGGCACAGATACGCAGTATTTT
TRBJ2-3 | 16 | TRBD2 | TRBV10-1 | - | CASSALAGDPGDTQYF | TGCGCCAGCAGTGCACTAGCGGGAGACCCTGGGGATACGCAGTATTTT
TRBJ2-3 | 13 | - | TRBV10-3 | - | CAIRSEASDTQYF | TGTGCCATCAGGTCGGAGGCCTCGGATACGCAGTATTTT
TRBJ2-1 | 11 | - | TRBV7-2 | - | CASSLLAVQFF | TGTGCCAGCAGCTTATTAGCAGTGCAGTTCTTC
TRBJ2-2 | 16 | TRBD2 | TRBV27 | - | CASSPESGSRTGELFF | TGTGCCAGCAGTCCCGAGAGCGGGAGTCGAACCGGGGAGCTGTTTTTT
TRBJ2-7 | 13 | - | TRBV18 | - | CASSPGAKGEQYF | TGTGCCAGCTCACCGGGAGCGAAGGGAGAGCAGTACTTC
TRBJ2-1 | 15 | - | TRBV9 | - | CASSARMRSYNEQFF | TGTGCCAGCAGCGCCAGAATGAGGTCCTACAATGAGCAGTTCTTC
TRBJ2-2 | 13 | - | TRBV5-1 | - | CASSFRGPGELFF | TGCGCCAGCAGCTTTCGGGGGCCCGGGGAGCTGTTTTTT
TRBJ2-7 | 14 | - | TRBV5-1 | - | CASSFQGRSDEQYF | TGCGCCAGCAGCTTCCAGGGGCGCAGCGACGAGCAGTACTTC
TRBJ2-3 | 17 | TRBD2 | TRBV5-1 | - | CASSLWDYPIPTDTQYF | TGCGCCAGCAGCTTGTGGGACTACCCTATTCCCACAGATACGCAGTATTTT
TRBJ2-1 | 16 | - | TRBV5-6 | - | CASSMRVLSSYNEQFF | TGTGCCAGCAGCATGAGGGTTCTGAGCTCCTACAATGAGCAGTTCTTC
TRBJ2-7 | 17 | TRBD2 | TRBV5-1 | once | CATETGTSGRLFYEQYF | TGCGCCACCGAGACCGGGACTAGCGGGAGGCTCTTCTACGAGCAGTACTTC
TRBJ2-5 | 16 | - | TRBV5-1 | - | CASSTGSSTEQETQYF | TGCGCCAGCAGCACTGGTAGTTCGACAGAACAAGAGACCCAGTACTTC
TRBJ2-5 | 12 | - | TRBV19 | - | CATQRGDETQYF | TGTGCCACCCAGAGAGGGGACGAGACCCAGTACTTC
TRBJ2-2 | 12 | - | TRBV6-5 | - | CASSARRGELFF | TGTGCCAGCAGCGCCAGGAGAGGGGAGCTGTTTTTT
TRBJ2-3 | 16 | TRBD2 | TRBV5-1 | - | CASSSGLAGGMDTQYF | TGCGCCAGCAGTTCGGGACTAGCGGGAGGAATGGATACGCAGTATTTT
TRBJ1-2 | 13 | TRBD1 | TRBV5-5 | - | CASRLTPGQGFTF | TGTGCCAGCAGACTTACCCCGGGACAGGGTTTCACCTTC